One and the same sample provided the 20 T cell receptor beta chains below, sequenced in a study of human T cells and chemical hapten exposure. Time point specified: healthy volunteer bleed at 2 weeks. It was from unfractionated whole blood that total RNA was extracted. Each CDR3 protein gets one entry after TCRdb re-called the RACE reads with MiXCR. Of 30,000 to 35,000 distinct CDR3 sequences in the sample, around 7% were seen once. The source material was whole blood. The receptors were sampled from a human donor in good health. Some clones in this sample may be carry-over from other donors' samples.

This clonotype was recorded many times. The chain carries TRBV6-2 or TRBV6-3 and TRBJ2-3; D perhaps matches TRBD1 (5 bases). CDR1 MNHEY and CDR2 SVGEGT come from the germline V gene. Trimming left V 5 bases short and J 4 bases short, with 13 bases between. The CDR3 has 14 amino acids. This CDR3 reads CASSDEAGSDTQYF. In nucleotides, the CDR3 is TGTGCCAGCAGTGACGAGGCAGGGTCAGATACGCAGTATTTT.

This clonotype showed up many times. The chain combines TRBV20-1 with TRBJ2-3; 12 positions match TRBD2. V was pared by 8 bases and J by 2 bases, with 5 bases of the junction left unmatched. The germline V gene encodes CDR1 DFQATT and CDR2 SNEGSKA (reference sequence). The CDR3 totals 14 residues. CDR3 nucleotides: TGCAGTCCCCGACTAGCGGGAGTCACAGATACGCAGTATTTT. Encoded protein: CSPRLAGVTDTQYF.

This clonotype was seen many times. The rearrangement joins TRBV12-3 or TRBV12-4 to TRBJ1-4; D perhaps matches TRBD1 (5 bases). The CDR3 has 16 amino acids. V lost 4 bases to trimming and J lost 0 bases, with 12 bases between them. The CDR3 DNA is TGTGCCAGCAGTTCCAGGGTGACCGCAACTAATGAAAAACTGTTTTTT. This encodes CASSSRVTATNEKLFF.

The chain employs TRBV10-3 and TRBJ2-5, with a weak D call TRBD2 (6 bases). Trimming cost V 6 bases and J 5 bases, with 16 bases left between them. This CDR3 comprises 14 residues. Germline V gene sequence: CDR1 ENHRY, CDR2 SYGVKD. CDR3 amino acids: CAISDRDGGETQYF. CDR3 DNA sequence: TGTGCCATCAGCGATCGGGATGGGGGGGAGACCCAGTACTTC.

This chain uses TRBV20-1 with TRBJ1-4; 8 nucleotides align to TRBD1. Trimming took 4 bases from V and 7 from J; bases not matched to a gene: 5. Germline CDR1 reads DFQATT; CDR2 reads SNEGSKA (reference sequence). This CDR3 is 13 amino acids long. The CDR3 reads CSAKDRVLEKLFF. Written as DNA, the CDR3 is TGCAGTGCTAAGGACAGGGTTCTTGAAAAACTGTTTTTT.

This clonotype has a handful of counts. The CDR3 is CSVGLTGYQPQHF. Written as DNA, the CDR3 is TGCAGCGTTGGCCTGACAGGTTACCAGCCCCAGCATTTT. The rearrangement uses TRBV29-1 and TRBJ1-5, with a possible D match to TRBD1 (6 bases). Trimming took off 4 bases at V and 7 bases at J, with 14 bases between the two ends. CDR3 length: 13 residues. Germline-derived CDR1 and CDR2 are SQVTM and ANQGSEA.

The sample holds a few counts of this clonotype. The chain links TRBV20-1 to TRBJ1-5, with TRBD1 matching 9 bases. Germline V gene sequence: CDR1 DFQATT, CDR2 SNEGSKA (reference sequence). This CDR3 spans 13 amino acids. Germline trimming cut 3 bases from V and 5 bases from J; bases unmatched to any gene: 2. CDR3 sequence: CSARGTGYQPQHF. The DNA for the CDR3 is TGCAGTGCTAGGGGGACAGGGTATCAGCCCCAGCATTTT.

The CDR3, as DNA: TGTGCCAGTTTGCCGGACCAACCCTACGAGCAGTACTTC. Its protein is CASLPDQPYEQYF. The chain recombines TRBV6-1 with TRBJ2-7; D is ambiguous. The V end was cut by 9 bases, the J end by 2 bases, with 14 bases between. CDR3 length equals 13 residues. Germline CDR1 is MNHNS and CDR2 is SASEGT.

This clonotype was seen many times. The rearrangement joins TRBV20-1 to TRBJ2-1, with 7 bases matching TRBD2. The germline gives CDR1 DFQATT, CDR2 SNEGSKA (reference sequence). Losses at the gene ends were 6 bases for V and 1 base for J; bases not matched to a gene: 6. There are 14 residues in the CDR3. In DNA form, the CDR3 reads TGCAGTGCAGCCCCTAGCGGTTCCTACAATGAGCAGTTCTTC. Protein product: CSAAPSGSYNEQFF.

This clonotype was seen many times. The chain recombines TRBV2 with TRBJ1-1; D is uncertain. Per germline, CDR1 SNHLY and CDR2 FYNNEI. This CDR3 has 14 amino acids. Between the trimmed V and J ends, which lost 4 bases and 6 bases, there was a span of 15 bases. The CDR3 spells CASSVGGLEAEAFF. CDR3 nucleotides: TGTGCCAGCAGTGTGGGTGGTTTAGAGGCTGAAGCTTTCTTT.

At least ten counts were recorded for this clonotype. The CDR3 DNA sequence: TGCAGTGCTGGAAGAGACACGGGCAACACTGAAGCTTTCTTT. Residues: CSAGRDTGNTEAFF. This rearrangement joins TRBV20-1 to TRBJ1-1; D unresolved. The length of the CDR3 is 14 residues. Trimming removed 5 bases at V and 2 bases at J, with 15 bases between. The germline gives CDR1 DFQATT, CDR2 SNEGSKA (reference sequence).

Of note for this clonotype: One end of the junction varies from germline; a read error may be responsible. This chain uses TRBV19 with TRBJ1-2; TRBD1 matches at 8 bases. Germline V CDR1 and CDR2: LNHDA, SQIVND (reference sequence). This CDR3 is 12 amino acids long. The CDR3 DNA reads TGTGCCAGTAGTCGACAGGGGAATGGCGACACCTTC. It codes for CASSRQGNGDTF.

The sample holds many counts of this clonotype. The rearrangement links TRBV3-1 to TRBJ1-4, with 7 bases identical to TRBD1. The CDR3 spans 16 residues. Germline V lookup: CDR1 LGHDT, CDR2 YNNKEL (reference sequence). Trimming removed 4 bases from V and 5 bases from J; junction bases left unmatched: 10. CDR3 residues: CASSPFRTGGNEKLFF. The DNA for the CDR3 is TGTGCCAGCAGCCCGTTTCGGACAGGTGGGAATGAAAAACTGTTTTTT.

There are a few counts of this clonotype. This chain connects TRBV2 to TRBJ2-5; D is undetermined. Germline assignment: CDR1 SNHLY and CDR2 FYNNEI. Trimming pared 2 bases from V and 1 base from J, leaving 8 bases between. This CDR3 has 14 residues. The CDR3 spells CASSERRAQETQYF. As DNA, the CDR3 is TGTGCCAGCAGTGAAAGAAGGGCCCAAGAGACCCAGTACTTC.

Sample share makes this clonotype medium-sized. At one end the junction does not follow the germline gene, possibly because of a read error. V is TRBV11-2 and J is TRBJ1-5; maybe TRBD1 (6 bases). There are 14 residues in the CDR3. CDR1 is SGHAT and CDR2 is FQNNGV in the germline V gene. CDR3 residues: CASSLGQFNQPQHF. In DNA form, the CDR3 reads TGTGCCAGCAGTTTAGGACAGTTCAATCAGCCCCAGCATTTT.

This clonotype was observed at least ten times. This chain connects TRBV6-6 to TRBJ2-6; 8 nucleotides align to TRBD1. Germline trimming cut 2 bases from V and 1 base from J; bases unmatched to any gene: 1. The CDR3 is 16 amino acids. Germline values: CDR1 MNHNY, CDR2 SVGAGI (reference sequence). The DNA for the CDR3 is TGTGCCAGCAGTTACCAGGGGGCTTCTGGGGCCAACGTCCTGACTTTC. It is translated as CASSYQGASGANVLTF.

This clonotype was recorded at least ten times. The V gene is TRBV6-6, the J gene TRBJ2-1, with TRBD2 as a possible D gene (7 bases). CDR3 length: 15 residues. Trimming removed 6 bases at V and 6 bases at J, with 18 bases between. The V gene's germline CDR1 is MNHNY and CDR2 SVGAGI (reference sequence). Written as DNA, the CDR3 is TGTGCCAGCAGAGACCACGGGGGGCTGGGCAATGAGCAGTTCTTC. This codes for CASRDHGGLGNEQFF.

In this sample, this clonotype turned up many times. This chain uses TRBV29-1 with TRBJ1-4; no reliable D call. The CDR3 sequence is 13 residues long. The germline V and J ends were trimmed by 4 bases and 7 bases, with 13 bases remaining between them. Per the germline V gene, CDR1 is SQVTM and CDR2 is ANQGSEA. CDR3 bases: TGCAGCGTTGTGTGGGTTTCTGGTGAAAAACTGTTTTTT. Amino acid sequence: CSVVWVSGEKLFF.

This clonotype was picked up a small number of times. The CDR3 DNA reads as TGCGCCAGCAGCCCCCTGGCGGGGGGGGACACTGAAGCTTTCTTT. This gives the protein CASSPLAGGDTEAFF. The J gene is TRBJ1-1, the V gene TRBV5-1, with TRBD1 as a possible D gene (5 bases). V was pared by 4 bases and J by 3 bases, with 16 bases between. CDR3 length: 15 amino acids. Germline-derived CDR1 and CDR2 are SGHRS and YFSETQ.

There are many counts of this clonotype. The chain recombines TRBV20-1 with TRBJ2-3; no firm D call. Trimming shortened V by 2 bases and J by 6 bases, and 9 bases separated the two germline ends. This CDR3 contains 12 residues. Germline V CDR1 and CDR2: DFQATT, SNEGSKA (reference sequence). CDR3 in amino acids: CSARFRGDTQYF. Here the CDR3 DNA reads TGCAGTGCTAGATTCCGTGGGGATACGCAGTATTTT.